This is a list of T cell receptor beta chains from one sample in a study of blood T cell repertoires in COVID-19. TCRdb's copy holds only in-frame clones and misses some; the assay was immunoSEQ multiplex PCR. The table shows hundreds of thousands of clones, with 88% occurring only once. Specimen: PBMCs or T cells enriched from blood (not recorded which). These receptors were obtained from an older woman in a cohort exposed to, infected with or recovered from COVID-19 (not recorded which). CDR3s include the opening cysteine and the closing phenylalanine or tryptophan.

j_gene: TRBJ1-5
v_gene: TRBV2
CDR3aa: CASSPTGYSNQPQHF

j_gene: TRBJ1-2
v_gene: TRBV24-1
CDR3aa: CATSEARGYTF

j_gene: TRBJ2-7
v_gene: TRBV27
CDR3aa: CASTPGTGSPYEQYF

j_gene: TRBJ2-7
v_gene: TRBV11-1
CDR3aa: CASSLPGVRSYEQYF

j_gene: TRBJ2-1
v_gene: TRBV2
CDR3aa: CARNTRGEQFF

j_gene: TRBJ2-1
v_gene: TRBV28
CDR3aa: CASSFSGGSSYNEQFF

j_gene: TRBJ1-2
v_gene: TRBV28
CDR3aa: CASSLGGALNYGYTF

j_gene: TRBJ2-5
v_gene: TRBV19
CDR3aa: CASSIRRGTQETQYF

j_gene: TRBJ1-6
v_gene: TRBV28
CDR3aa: CASSTQGSPLHF

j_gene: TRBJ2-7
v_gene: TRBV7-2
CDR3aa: CASSFRQGYNEQYF

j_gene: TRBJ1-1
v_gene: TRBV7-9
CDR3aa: CASSLTVNTEAFF

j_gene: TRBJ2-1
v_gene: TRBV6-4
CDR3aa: CASSGAGEQFF

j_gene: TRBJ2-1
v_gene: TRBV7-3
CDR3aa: CASSPSSSSSYNEQFF

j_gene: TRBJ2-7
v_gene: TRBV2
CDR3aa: CAGPKPDRGHRGKPSYEQYF

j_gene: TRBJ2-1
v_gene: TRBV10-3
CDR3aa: CAIRDSGTRNNEQFF

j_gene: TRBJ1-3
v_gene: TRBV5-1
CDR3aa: CASSPDIHPGNTIYF